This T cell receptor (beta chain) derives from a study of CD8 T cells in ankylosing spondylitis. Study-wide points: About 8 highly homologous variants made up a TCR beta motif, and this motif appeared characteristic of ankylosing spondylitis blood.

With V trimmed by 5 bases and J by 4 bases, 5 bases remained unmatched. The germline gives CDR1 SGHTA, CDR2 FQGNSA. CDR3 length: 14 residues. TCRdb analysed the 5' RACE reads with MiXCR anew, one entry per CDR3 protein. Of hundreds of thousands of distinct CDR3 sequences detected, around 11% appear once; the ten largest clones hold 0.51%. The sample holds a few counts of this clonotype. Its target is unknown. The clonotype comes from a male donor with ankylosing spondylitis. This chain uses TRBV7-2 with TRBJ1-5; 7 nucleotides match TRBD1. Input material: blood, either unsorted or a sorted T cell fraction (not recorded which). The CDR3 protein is CASSAPGQNQPQHF. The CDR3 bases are TGTGCCAGCAGCGCTCCGGGACAGAATCAGCCCCAGCATTTT.